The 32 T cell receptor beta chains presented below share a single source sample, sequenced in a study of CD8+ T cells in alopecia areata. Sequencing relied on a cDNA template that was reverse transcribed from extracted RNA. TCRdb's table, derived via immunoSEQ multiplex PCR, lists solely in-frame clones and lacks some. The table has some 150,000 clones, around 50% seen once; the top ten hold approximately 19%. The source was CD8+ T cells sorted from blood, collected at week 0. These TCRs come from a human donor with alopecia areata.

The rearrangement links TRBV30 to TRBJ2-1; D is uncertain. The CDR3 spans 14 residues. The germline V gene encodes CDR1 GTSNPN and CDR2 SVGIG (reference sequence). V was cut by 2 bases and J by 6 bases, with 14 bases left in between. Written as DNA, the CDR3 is TGTGCCTGGAGTTTCGGCCCTCCCCCCAATGAGCAGTTCTTC. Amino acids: CAWSFGPPPNEQFF. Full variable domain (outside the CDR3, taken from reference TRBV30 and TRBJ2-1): SQTIHQWPATLVQPVGSPLSLECTVEGTSNPNLYWYRQAAGRGLQLLFYSVGIGQISSEVPQNLSASRPQDRQFILSSKKLLLSDSGFYLCAWSFGPPPNEQFFGPGTRLTVL.

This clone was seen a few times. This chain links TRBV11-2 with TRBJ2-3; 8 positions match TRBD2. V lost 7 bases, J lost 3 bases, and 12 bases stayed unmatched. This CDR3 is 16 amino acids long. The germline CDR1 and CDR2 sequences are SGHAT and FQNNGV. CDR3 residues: CASTEPSGGPTDTQYF. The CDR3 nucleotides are TGTGCCAGCACCGAACCTTCGGGGGGGCCTACAGATACGCAGTATTTT.

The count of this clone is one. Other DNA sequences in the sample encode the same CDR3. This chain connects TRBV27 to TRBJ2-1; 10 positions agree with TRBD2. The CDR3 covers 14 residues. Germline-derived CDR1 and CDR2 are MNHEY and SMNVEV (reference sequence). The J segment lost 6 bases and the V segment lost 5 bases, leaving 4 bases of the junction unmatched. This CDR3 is CASSLRTSGNEQFF. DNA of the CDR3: TGTGCCAGCAGTCTCCGGACTAGCGGCAATGAGCAGTTCTTC.

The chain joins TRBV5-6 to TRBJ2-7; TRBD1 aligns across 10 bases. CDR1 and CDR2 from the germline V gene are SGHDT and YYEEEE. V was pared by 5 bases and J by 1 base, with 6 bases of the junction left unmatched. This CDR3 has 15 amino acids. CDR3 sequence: CASSAGTGDSYEQYF. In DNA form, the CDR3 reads TGTGCCAGCAGTGCCGGGACAGGGGATTCCTACGAGCAGTACTTC. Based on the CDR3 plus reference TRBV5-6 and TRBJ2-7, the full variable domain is DAGVTQSPTHLIKTRGQQVTLRCSPKSGHDTVSWYQQALGQGPQFIFQYYEEEERQRGNFPDRFSGHQFPNYSSELNVNALLLGDSALYLCASSAGTGDSYEQYFGPGTRLTVT.

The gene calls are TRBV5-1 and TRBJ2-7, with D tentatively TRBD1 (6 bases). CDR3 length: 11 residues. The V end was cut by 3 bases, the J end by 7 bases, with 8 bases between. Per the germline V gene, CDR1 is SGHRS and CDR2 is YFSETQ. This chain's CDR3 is CASSSGQEQYF. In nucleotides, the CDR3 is TGCGCCAGCAGCTCAGGACAGGAGCAGTACTTC.

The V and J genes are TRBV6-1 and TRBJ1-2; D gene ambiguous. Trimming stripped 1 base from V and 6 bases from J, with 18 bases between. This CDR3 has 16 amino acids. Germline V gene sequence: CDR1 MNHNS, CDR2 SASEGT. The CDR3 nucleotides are TGTGCCAGCAGTGAAGTCCGGAGGCAACAAAGGAATGGCTACACCTTC. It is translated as CASSEVRRQQRNGYTF.

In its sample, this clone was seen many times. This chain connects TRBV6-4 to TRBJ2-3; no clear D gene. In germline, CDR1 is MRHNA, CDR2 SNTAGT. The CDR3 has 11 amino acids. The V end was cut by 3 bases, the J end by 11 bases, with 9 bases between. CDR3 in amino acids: CASSDTLRQYF. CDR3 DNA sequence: TGTGCCAGCAGTGATACCCTTCGGCAGTATTTT.

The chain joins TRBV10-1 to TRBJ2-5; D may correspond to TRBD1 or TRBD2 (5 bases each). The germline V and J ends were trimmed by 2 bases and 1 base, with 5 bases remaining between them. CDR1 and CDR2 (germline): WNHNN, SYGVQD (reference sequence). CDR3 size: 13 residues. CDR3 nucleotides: TGCGCCAGCAGTGAGGGGGGCCAAGAGACCCAGTACTTC. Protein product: CASSEGGQETQYF.

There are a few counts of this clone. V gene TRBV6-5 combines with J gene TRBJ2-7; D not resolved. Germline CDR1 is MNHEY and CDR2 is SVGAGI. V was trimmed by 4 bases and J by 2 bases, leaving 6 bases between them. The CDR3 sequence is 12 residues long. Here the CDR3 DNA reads TGTGCCAGCAGTTTATCTCCCTACGAGCAGTACTTC. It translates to CASSLSPYEQYF.

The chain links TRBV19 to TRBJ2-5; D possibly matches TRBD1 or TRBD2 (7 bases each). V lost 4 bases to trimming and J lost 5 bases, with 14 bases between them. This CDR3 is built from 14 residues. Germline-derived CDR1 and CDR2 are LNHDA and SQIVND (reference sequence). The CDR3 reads CASSTQGRVETQYF. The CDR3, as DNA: TGTGCCAGTAGTACACAGGGGAGGGTGGAGACCCAGTACTTC.

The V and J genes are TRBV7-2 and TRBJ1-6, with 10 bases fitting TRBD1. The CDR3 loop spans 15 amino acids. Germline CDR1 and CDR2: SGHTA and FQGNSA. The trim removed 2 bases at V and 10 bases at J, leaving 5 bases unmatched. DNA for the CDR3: TGTGCCAGCAGCTTAAGGGACAGGGGATGGTCACCCCTCCACTTT. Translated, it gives CASSLRDRGWSPLHF.

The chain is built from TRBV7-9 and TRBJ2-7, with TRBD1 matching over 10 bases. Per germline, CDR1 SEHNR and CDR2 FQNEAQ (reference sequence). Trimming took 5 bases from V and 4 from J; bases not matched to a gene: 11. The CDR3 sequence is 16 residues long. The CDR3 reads CASSHAPGQGWYEQYF. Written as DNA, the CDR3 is TGTGCCAGCAGCCACGCACCGGGACAGGGGTGGTACGAGCAGTACTTC.

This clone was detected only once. The CDR3 region is CASSPAGGVYEQYF. The CDR3 DNA reads as TGTGCCAGCAGCCCAGCGGGGGGAGTCTACGAGCAGTACTTC. The chain joins TRBV7-6 to TRBJ2-7; 9 bases align to TRBD2. CDR3 length: 14 residues. The V and J ends lost 5 bases and 3 bases, in that order; junction bases with no gene match: 5. In germline, CDR1 is SGHVS, CDR2 FNYEAQ.

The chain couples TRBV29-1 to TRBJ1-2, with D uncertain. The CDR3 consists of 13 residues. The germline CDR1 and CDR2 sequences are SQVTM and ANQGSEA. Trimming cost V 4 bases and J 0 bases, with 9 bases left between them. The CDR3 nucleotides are TGCAGCGTTGGGCCAGAAACTAACTATGGCTACACCTTC. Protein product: CSVGPETNYGYTF.

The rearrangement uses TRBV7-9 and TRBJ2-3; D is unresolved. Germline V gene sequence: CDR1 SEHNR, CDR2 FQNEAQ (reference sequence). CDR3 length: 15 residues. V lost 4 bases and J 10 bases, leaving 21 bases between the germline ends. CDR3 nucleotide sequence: TGTGCCAGCAGCTCCTCTAACCCTAGTTTCGGACCGCAGTATTTT. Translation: CASSSSNPSFGPQYF.

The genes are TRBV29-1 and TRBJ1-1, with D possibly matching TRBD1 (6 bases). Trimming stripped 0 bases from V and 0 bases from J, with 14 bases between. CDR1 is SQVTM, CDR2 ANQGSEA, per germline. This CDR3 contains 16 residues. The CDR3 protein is CSVEDLGEGVNTEAFF. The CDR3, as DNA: TGCAGCGTTGAAGATCTTGGGGAGGGGGTGAACACTGAAGCTTTCTTT.

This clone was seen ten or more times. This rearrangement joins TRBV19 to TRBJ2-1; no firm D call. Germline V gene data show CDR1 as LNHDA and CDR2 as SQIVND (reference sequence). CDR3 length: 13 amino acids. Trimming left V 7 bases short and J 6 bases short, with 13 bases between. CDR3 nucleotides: TGTGCCAGTAACCCCCGAGTCGGCAATGAGCAGTTCTTC. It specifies CASNPRVGNEQFF.

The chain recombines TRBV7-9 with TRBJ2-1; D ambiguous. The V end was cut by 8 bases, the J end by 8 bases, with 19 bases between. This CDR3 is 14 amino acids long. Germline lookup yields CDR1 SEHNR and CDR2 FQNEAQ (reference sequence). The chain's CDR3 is CASDLGWDTDEQFF. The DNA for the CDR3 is TGTGCCAGCGATTTAGGTTGGGATACGGATGAGCAGTTCTTC.

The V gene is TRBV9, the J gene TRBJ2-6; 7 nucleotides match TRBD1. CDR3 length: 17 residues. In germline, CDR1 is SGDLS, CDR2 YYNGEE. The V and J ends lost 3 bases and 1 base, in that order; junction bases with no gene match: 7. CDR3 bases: TGTGCCAGCAGCGCGACAGGGATTCTGTCTGGGGCCAACGTCCTGACTTTC. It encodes CASSATGILSGANVLTF.

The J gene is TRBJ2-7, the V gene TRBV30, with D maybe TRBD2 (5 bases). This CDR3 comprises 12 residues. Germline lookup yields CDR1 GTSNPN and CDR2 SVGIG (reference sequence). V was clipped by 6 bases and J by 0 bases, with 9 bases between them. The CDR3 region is CACYGNSYEQYF. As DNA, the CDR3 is TGTGCCTGCTACGGGAACTCCTACGAGCAGTACTTC.

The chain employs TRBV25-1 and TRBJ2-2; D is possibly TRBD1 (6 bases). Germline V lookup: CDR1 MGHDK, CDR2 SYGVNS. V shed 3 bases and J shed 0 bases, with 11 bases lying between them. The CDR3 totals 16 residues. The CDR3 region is CASSDLRDTNTGELFF. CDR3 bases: TGTGCCAGCAGTGATCTCCGGGACACGAACACCGGGGAGCTGTTTTTT.

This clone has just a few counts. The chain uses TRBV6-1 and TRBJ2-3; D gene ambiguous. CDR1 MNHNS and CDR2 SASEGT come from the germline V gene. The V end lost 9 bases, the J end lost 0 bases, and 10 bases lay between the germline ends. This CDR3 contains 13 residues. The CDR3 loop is CASDVASTDTQYF. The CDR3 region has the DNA TGTGCCAGTGATGTTGCTAGCACAGATACGCAGTATTTT.

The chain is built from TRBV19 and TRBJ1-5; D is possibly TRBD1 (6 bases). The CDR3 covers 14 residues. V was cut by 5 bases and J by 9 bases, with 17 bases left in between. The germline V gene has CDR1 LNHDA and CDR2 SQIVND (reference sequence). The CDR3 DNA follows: TGTGCCAGTAGTCCGCGGACAGCCGGCGGGCCCCAGCATTTT. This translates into CASSPRTAGGPQHF.

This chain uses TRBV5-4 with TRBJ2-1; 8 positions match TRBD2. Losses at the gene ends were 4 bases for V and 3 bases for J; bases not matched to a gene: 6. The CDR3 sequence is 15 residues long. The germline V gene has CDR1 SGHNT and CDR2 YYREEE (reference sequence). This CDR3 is CASSMRGADYNEQFF. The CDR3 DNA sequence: TGTGCCAGCAGCATGCGGGGGGCTGACTACAATGAGCAGTTCTTC.

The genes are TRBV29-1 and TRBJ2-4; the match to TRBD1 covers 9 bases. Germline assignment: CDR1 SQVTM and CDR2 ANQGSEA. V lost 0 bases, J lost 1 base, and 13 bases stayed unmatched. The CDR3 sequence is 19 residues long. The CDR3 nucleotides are TGCAGCGTTGAAGATTTTAACAGGGGGCTACATGGGGCCAAAAACATTCAGTACTTC. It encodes CSVEDFNRGLHGAKNIQYF.

In DNA form, the CDR3 reads TGTGCCTGGAGTGGTACGGCCCGGGGTAATGAGCAGTTCTTC. It is translated as CAWSGTARGNEQFF. The chain joins TRBV30 to TRBJ2-1; a weak D match, TRBD2 (5 bases). Trimming pared 1 base from V and 7 bases from J, leaving 14 bases between. CDR1 and CDR2 (germline): GTSNPN, SVGIG (reference sequence). The CDR3 spans 14 residues.

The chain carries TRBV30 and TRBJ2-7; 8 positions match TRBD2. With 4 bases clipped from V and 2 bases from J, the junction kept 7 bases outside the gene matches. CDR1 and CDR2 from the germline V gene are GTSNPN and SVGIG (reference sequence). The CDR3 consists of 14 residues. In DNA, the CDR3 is TGTGCCTGGACCCGTGGTAGCGGGACCTACGAGCAGTACTTC. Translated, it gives CAWTRGSGTYEQYF. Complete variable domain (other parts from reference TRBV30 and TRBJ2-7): SQTIHQWPATLVQPVGSPLSLECTVEGTSNPNLYWYRQAAGRGLQLLFYSVGIGQISSEVPQNLSASRPQDRQFILSSKKLLLSDSGFYLCAWTRGSGTYEQYFGPGTRLTVT.

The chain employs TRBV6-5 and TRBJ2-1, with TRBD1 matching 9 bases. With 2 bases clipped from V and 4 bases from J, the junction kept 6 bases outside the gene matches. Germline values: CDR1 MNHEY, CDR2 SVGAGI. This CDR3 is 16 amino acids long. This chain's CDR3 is CASSYTDRGYYNEQFF. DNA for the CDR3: TGTGCCAGCAGTTACACGGACAGGGGATATTACAATGAGCAGTTCTTC.

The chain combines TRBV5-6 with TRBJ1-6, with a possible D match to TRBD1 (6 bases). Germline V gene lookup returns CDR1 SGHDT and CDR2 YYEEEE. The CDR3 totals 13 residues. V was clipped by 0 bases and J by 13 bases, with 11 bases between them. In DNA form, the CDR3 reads TGTGCCAGCAGCTTGGCCGGGGGCAGGCCCCTCCACTTT. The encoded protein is CASSLAGGRPLHF.

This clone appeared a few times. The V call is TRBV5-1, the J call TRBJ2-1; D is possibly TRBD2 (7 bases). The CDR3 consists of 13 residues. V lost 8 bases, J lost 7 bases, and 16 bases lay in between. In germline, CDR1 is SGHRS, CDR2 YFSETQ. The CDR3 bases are TGCGCCAGTACGTACGGGGGGCGGAATGAGCAGTTCTTC. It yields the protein CASTYGGRNEQFF.

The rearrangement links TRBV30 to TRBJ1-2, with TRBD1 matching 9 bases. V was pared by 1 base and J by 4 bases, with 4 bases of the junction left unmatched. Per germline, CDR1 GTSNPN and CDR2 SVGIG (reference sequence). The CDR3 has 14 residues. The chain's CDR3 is CAWSGTGDFYGYTF. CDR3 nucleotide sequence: TGTGCCTGGAGTGGGACAGGGGATTTCTATGGCTACACCTTC.

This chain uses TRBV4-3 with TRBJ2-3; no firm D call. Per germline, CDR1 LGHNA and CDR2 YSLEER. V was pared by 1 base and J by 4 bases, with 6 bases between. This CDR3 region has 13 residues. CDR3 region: CASSQVWADTQYF. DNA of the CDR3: TGCGCCAGCAGCCAAGTTTGGGCAGATACGCAGTATTTT.